This entry features one T cell receptor beta chain sequence. Clones were read by immunoSEQ multiplex PCR, and TCRdb kept only the in-frame ones, dropping some. Of 87,000 or so clones in the sample, around 86% were seen once. Trimming cost V 4 bases and J 6 bases, with 10 bases left between them. Germline V gives CDR1 KGHSH, CDR2 LQKENI. The CDR3 runs 13 residues. This entry comes from a study of blood T cell repertoires in COVID-19. The TCR was taken from a woman aged 80 or over with acute or convalescent COVID-19. This chain links TRBV18 with TRBJ1-5, with D tentatively TRBD1 (6 bases). The sample consisted of peripheral blood. As DNA, the CDR3 is TGTGCCAGCTCACAAATACAGGGTCAGCCCCAGCATTTT. It encodes CASSQIQGQPQHF.